The next 32 T cell receptor beta chains were all read from a single sample in a study of blood T cell repertoires in COVID-19. Sequencing used immunoSEQ multiplex PCR; TCRdb keeps in-frame clones, though not all of them. This sample has hundreds of thousands of clones, with roughly 80% found just once. The material sequenced was PBMCs or T cells enriched from blood (not recorded which). The receptors were sampled from a man aged 40-55 years who had been exposed to COVID-19.

The chain has TRBV24-1 and TRBJ2-1; 7 bases align to TRBD2. The CDR3 has 15 residues. The J segment lost 9 bases and the V segment lost 4 bases, leaving 11 bases of the junction unmatched. The germline V gene has CDR1 KGHDR and CDR2 SFDVKD. CDR3 in DNA: TGTGCCACCAGTGAGGGCAGGGTGCCGGGGGGTGAGCAGTTCTTC. The encoded protein is CATSEGRVPGGEQFF.

This rearrangement joins TRBV6-6 to TRBJ2-1; unclear D gene. V lost 7 bases and J lost 8, with 18 bases in between. Per germline, CDR1 MNHNY and CDR2 SVGAGI (reference sequence). This CDR3 comprises 14 residues. The CDR3 protein is CASTNSLVGYEQFF. The CDR3 DNA sequence: TGTGCCAGCACCAACTCTCTAGTTGGCTATGAGCAGTTCTTC.

The chain links TRBV19 to TRBJ1-6; 9 bases map to TRBD1. The CDR3 consists of 16 residues. Germline CDR1 LNHDA, CDR2 SQIVND (reference sequence). V gave up 2 bases and J gave up 10 bases; unmatched junction bases: 9. Here the CDR3 reads CASSIMGTGTSSPLHF. As DNA, the CDR3 is TGTGCCAGTAGTATAATGGGGACAGGGACGAGCTCACCCCTCCACTTT.

The V call is TRBV10-3, the J call TRBJ2-1, with 9 bases that match TRBD2. Per the germline V gene, CDR1 is ENHRY and CDR2 is SYGVKD. The CDR3 has 16 amino acids. V shed 8 bases and J 2 bases; nucleotides not matched to a gene: 10. CDR3 bases: TGTGCCATCGGTAGCGGGAGCGTAGGGCCCTACAATGAGCAGTTCTTC. Translation: CAIGSGSVGPYNEQFF.

The chain combines TRBV30 with TRBJ2-1, with 7 bases matching TRBD1. The V segment lost 4 bases and the J segment 9 bases; nucleotides outside the gene matches: 6. Per the germline V gene, CDR1 is GTSNPN and CDR2 is SVGIG (reference sequence). CDR3 length: 12 amino acids. Written as DNA, the CDR3 is TGTGCCTGGAACAATAACAGGGGTGAGCAGTTCTTC. Protein: CAWNNNRGEQFF.

The chain couples TRBV19 to TRBJ1-2; 7 nucleotides align to TRBD1. The CDR3 covers 13 residues. From germline, CDR1 is LNHDA and CDR2 SQIVND (reference sequence). J was trimmed by 5 bases and V by 7 bases; bases with no gene match: 7. CDR3 sequence (DNA): TGTGCCAGTACCGAGGGGGCCTGGTATGGCTACACCTTC. The encoded protein is CASTEGAWYGYTF. Complete variable domain (other parts from reference TRBV19 and TRBJ1-2): DGGITQSPKYLFRKEGQNVTLSCEQNLNHDAMYWYRQDPGQGLRLIYYSQIVNDFQKGDIAEGYSVSREKKESFPLTVTSAQKNPTAFYLCASTEGAWYGYTFGSGTRLTVV.

As concerns this clone: This same CDR3 is encoded by further DNA sequences in the sample. This chain uses TRBV7-3 with TRBJ2-1; 8 bases map to TRBD1. The CDR3 is made up of 15 amino acids. Germline V gives CDR1 SGHTA, CDR2 FQGTGA. V was clipped by 4 bases and J by 1 base; unmatched bases: 3. The CDR3 spells CASSSDRASYNEQFF. Written as DNA, the CDR3 is TGTGCCAGCAGCTCGGACAGGGCATCCTACAATGAGCAGTTCTTC.

This chain joins TRBV9 and TRBJ2-3; D is uncertain. The germline V gene has CDR1 SGDLS and CDR2 YYNGEE. The CDR3 loop spans 14 amino acids. With 0 bases removed from V and 0 bases from J, the gap between germline ends came to 5 bases. The CDR3 DNA reads as TGTGCCAGCAGCGTAGGTCCGAGCACAGATACGCAGTATTTT. It yields the protein CASSVGPSTDTQYF.

CDR3 in amino acids: CASSIDRNYGYTF. CDR3 sequence (DNA): TGTGCCAGCAGCATCGACAGGAACTATGGCTACACCTTC. This chain connects TRBV5-4 to TRBJ1-2; TRBD1 is a possible D gene (6 bases). CDR3 length: 13 amino acids. Between the trimmed V and J ends, which lost 4 bases and 2 bases, there was a span of 9 bases. Germline V gene sequence: CDR1 SGHNT, CDR2 YYREEE (reference sequence). The full variable domain, its missing parts supplied by reference TRBV5-4 and TRBJ1-2, is ETGVTQSPTHLIKTRGQQVTLRCSSQSGHNTVSWYQQALGQGPQFIFQYYREEENGRGNFPPRFSGLQFPNYSSELNVNALELDDSALYLCASSIDRNYGYTFGSGTRLTVV.

The J gene is TRBJ2-5, the V gene TRBV11-3; 7 bases are a match to TRBD1. The V and J ends lost 3 bases and 1 base, in that order; junction bases with no gene match: 5. The CDR3 is 15 residues long. From germline, CDR1 is SGHNT and CDR2 YENEEA. The CDR3, as DNA: TGTGCCAGCAGCTTTGGACAGGACGGCCAAGAGACCCAGTACTTC. It specifies CASSFGQDGQETQYF.

The V gene is TRBV7-9, the J gene TRBJ2-6, with no clear D. This CDR3 region has 15 residues. The germline V gene has CDR1 SEHNR and CDR2 FQNEAQ (reference sequence). Trimming left V 1 base short and J 2 bases short, with 6 bases between. CDR3 in amino acids: CASSLVTAGANVLTF. Written as DNA, the CDR3 is TGTGCCAGCAGCTTAGTTACAGCTGGGGCCAACGTCCTGACTTTC.

This clone was counted ten times or more. This chain connects TRBV4-1 to TRBJ1-4; no definite D call. The CDR3 runs 16 residues. Germline CDR1 and CDR2: MGHRA and YSYEKL. V was clipped by 3 bases and J by 5 bases, with 16 bases between them. The CDR3 reads CASSQGTLRGNEKLFF. In DNA, the CDR3 is TGCGCCAGCAGCCAGGGAACCCTCCGAGGGAATGAAAAACTGTTTTTT.

The rearrangement links TRBV12-5 to TRBJ1-1, with D possibly TRBD1 on 5 matching bases. CDR3 length equals 14 residues. Germline CDR1 is LGHNT and CDR2 is FRNRAP. Trimming removed 0 bases at V and 6 bases at J, with 11 bases between. CDR3 sequence (DNA): TGTGCTAGTGGTTTGGTACTCCGACAGCCTGAAGCTTTCTTT. It translates to CASGLVLRQPEAFF.

The genes are TRBV7-8 and TRBJ2-3; 11 positions match TRBD1. This CDR3 is 15 amino acids long. J lost 6 bases, V lost 4 bases, and 6 bases had no gene match. Per the germline V gene, CDR1 is SGHVS and CDR2 is FQNEAQ. The CDR3 nucleotides are TGTGCCAGCAGCTCCCGGACAGGGGGCCATGATACGCAGTATTTT. Translation: CASSSRTGGHDTQYF.

This CDR3 reads CASRWHNQPQHF. The CDR3 DNA reads TGTGCCAGCAGATGGCACAATCAGCCCCAGCATTTT. This chain uses TRBV2 with TRBJ1-5, with unresolved D. The CDR3 has 12 amino acids. Trimming shortened V by 6 bases and J by 3 bases, and 6 bases separated the two germline ends. The germline V gene has CDR1 SNHLY and CDR2 FYNNEI.

The chain joins TRBV3-1 (or the pseudogene TRBV3-2) to TRBJ2-3; no reliable D call. V was pared by 4 bases and J by 0 bases, with 11 bases between. The CDR3 loop spans 15 amino acids. CDR1 is LGHDT, CDR2 YNNKEL, per germline (reference sequence). Here the CDR3 DNA reads TGTGCCAGCAGCCGTGGCGGAGCTAGCACAGATACGCAGTATTTT. Residues: CASSRGGASTDTQYF.

The chain recombines TRBV9 with TRBJ2-1, with 11 positions matching TRBD1. The CDR3 totals 14 residues. CDR1 is SGDLS and CDR2 is YYNGEE in the germline V gene. The trim removed 7 bases at V and 10 bases at J, leaving 10 bases unmatched. Here the CDR3 DNA reads TGTGCCAGCGCACCCGGGACAGGGGGGCCAGAGCAGTTCTTC. This codes for CASAPGTGGPEQFF. Filled out from reference TRBV9 and TRBJ2-1, the complete variable domain reads DSGVTQTPKHLITATGQRVTLRCSPRSGDLSVYWYQQSLDQGLQFLIQYYNGEERAKGNILERFSAQQFPDLHSELNLSSLELGDSALYFCASAPGTGGPEQFFGPGTRLTVL.

This clone is a singleton in its sample. The J gene is TRBJ2-3, the V gene TRBV27, with D unclear. The germline CDR1 and CDR2 sequences are MNHEY and SMNVEV (reference sequence). The CDR3 sequence is 12 residues long. V dropped 5 bases and J dropped 5 bases, with 8 bases sitting between them. The CDR3 coding sequence is TGTGCCAGCAGTCCCCGAGGAGATACGCAGTATTTT. This encodes CASSPRGDTQYF.

The gene calls are TRBV6-5 and TRBJ2-2; 11 nucleotides line up with TRBD2. The V gene's germline CDR1 is MNHEY and CDR2 SVGAGI. The V segment lost 6 bases and the J segment 3 bases; nucleotides outside the gene matches: 3. The CDR3 sequence is 15 residues long. This chain's CDR3 is CASRLAGEHTGELFF. DNA of the CDR3: TGTGCCAGCAGACTAGCGGGAGAACACACCGGGGAGCTGTTTTTT.

This clone was counted a single time. The V gene is TRBV6-5, the J gene TRBJ2-5; D may be TRBD1 (6 bases). The CDR3 is 15 residues long. The V end lost 7 bases, the J end lost 5 bases, and 20 bases lay between the germline ends. Germline CDR1 and CDR2: MNHEY and SVGAGI. As DNA, the CDR3 is TGTGCCAGCACCTTTATCACAGGGCCCAGGGAGACCCAGTACTTC. The encoded protein is CASTFITGPRETQYF.

The V and J genes are TRBV18 and TRBJ1-2, with D hard to call. Germline assignment: CDR1 KGHSH and CDR2 LQKENI. This CDR3 region has 13 residues. V lost 3 bases to trimming and J lost 7 bases, with 12 bases between them. CDR3 bases: TGTGCCAGCTCACCTAAGAGTTTAGCTGGCTACACCTTC. It codes for CASSPKSLAGYTF.

The rearrangement uses TRBV10-3 and TRBJ2-1, with D unclear. The CDR3 spans 14 residues. The ends were cut back, 0 bases at V and 6 bases at J, with 9 bases in the middle. The germline CDR1 and CDR2 sequences are ENHRY and SYGVKD. The CDR3 coding sequence is TGTGCCATCAGTGAGTCTGACGCTAGCAATGAGCAGTTCTTC. It encodes CAISESDASNEQFF.

V usage is TRBV10-3 and J usage is TRBJ2-7; D unresolved. Trimming shortened V by 5 bases and J by 1 base, and 3 bases separated the two germline ends. CDR3 length: 11 residues. CDR1 and CDR2 from the germline V gene are ENHRY and SYGVKD. DNA for the CDR3: TGTGCCATCAGTCAATCCTACGAGCAGTACTTC. Residues: CAISQSYEQYF.

The chain uses TRBV30 and TRBJ1-2; no firm D call. Germline V lookup: CDR1 GTSNPN, CDR2 SVGIG (reference sequence). The CDR3 is made up of 12 amino acids. V lost 3 bases, J lost 7 bases, and 12 bases lay in between. CDR3 coding DNA: TGTGCCTGGAGCCCGGGTTCGAGTGGCTACACCTTC. Translated, it gives CAWSPGSSGYTF.

The rearrangement uses TRBV10-2 and TRBJ1-5; D is perhaps TRBD1 (6 bases). V was pared by 7 bases and J by 5 bases, with 12 bases between. Germline loops: CDR1 WSHSY, CDR2 SAAADI. This CDR3 has 13 residues. CDR3 in amino acids: CASKQGIYQPQHF. In DNA form, the CDR3 reads TGCGCCAGCAAGCAGGGGATTTATCAGCCCCAGCATTTT.

The chain recombines TRBV10-3 with TRBJ2-5, with D maybe TRBD1 (6 bases). V was trimmed by 0 bases and J by 0 bases, leaving 14 bases between them. The CDR3 length is 17 residues. Per germline, CDR1 ENHRY and CDR2 SYGVKD. CDR3 amino acids: CAISESRGSAYQETQYF. For the CDR3, the DNA is TGTGCCATCAGTGAGTCGAGGGGGTCAGCGTACCAAGAGACCCAGTACTTC.

As regards this clone: Mismatch with germline at one junction end may stem from a read error. The CDR3: CGSRGMNTEAFF. In DNA form, the CDR3 reads TGCGGGAGTAGGGGCATGAACACTGAAGCTTTCTTT. The V call is TRBV11-2, the J call TRBJ1-1, with D perhaps matching TRBD1 (5 bases). Per the germline V gene, CDR1 is SGHAT and CDR2 is FQNNGV. The CDR3 consists of 12 residues.

The rearrangement uses TRBV5-1 and TRBJ1-3; TRBD1 agrees at 8 bases. The V segment lost 4 bases and the J segment 3 bases; nucleotides outside the gene matches: 6. The CDR3 has 15 residues. Germline CDR1 SGHRS, CDR2 YFSETQ. The CDR3: CASSPRTGFGNTIYF. The CDR3 DNA reads TGCGCCAGCAGCCCCCGGACAGGGTTTGGAAACACCATATATTTT.

The gene calls are TRBV13 and TRBJ1-2; D remains unclear. Trimming took off 2 bases at V and 0 bases at J, with 7 bases between the two ends. Germline V gene lookup returns CDR1 PRHDT and CDR2 FYEKMQ (reference sequence). The CDR3 runs 14 residues. CDR3 sequence reads: CASSLQVANYGYTF. CDR3 coding DNA: TGTGCCAGCAGCTTACAGGTTGCTAACTATGGCTACACCTTC.

The V and J genes are TRBV5-1 and TRBJ1-1; perhaps TRBD1 as D (6 bases). Germline V CDR1 and CDR2: SGHRS, YFSETQ. The CDR3 contains 14 residues. The V end was cut by 0 bases, the J end by 9 bases, with 15 bases between. The CDR3: CASSLAGDNLKAFF. CDR3 sequence (DNA): TGCGCCAGCAGCTTGGCCGGGGACAATCTGAAAGCTTTCTTT. The full variable domain, with the rest looked up from reference TRBV5-1 and TRBJ1-1, is KAGVTQTPRYLIKTRGQQVTLSCSPISGHRSVSWYQQTPGQGLQFLFEYFSETQRNKGNFPGRFSGRQFSNSRSEMNVSTLELGDSALYLCASSLAGDNLKAFFGQGTRLTVV.

This clone was seen a handful of times. The chain is built from TRBV3-1 (or the pseudogene TRBV3-2) and TRBJ1-1; D is ambiguous. The CDR3 spans 12 residues. Germline loops: CDR1 LGHDT, CDR2 YNNKEL (reference sequence). The ends were cut back, 1 base at V and 8 bases at J, with 8 bases in the middle. In nucleotides, the CDR3 is TGTGCCAGCAGCCAAGTAGGCGGCGAAGCTTTCTTT. Protein product: CASSQVGGEAFF.

This chain uses TRBV3-1 (or the pseudogene TRBV3-2) with TRBJ1-2, with 8 bases aligning to TRBD1. The CDR3 has 16 residues. Trimming at V came to 4 bases and at J to 8 bases, leaving 15 bases not matched to a gene. Germline CDR1 is LGHDT and CDR2 is YNNKEL (reference sequence). The CDR3 sequence is CASSPRGGQAIVGYTF. The CDR3 DNA reads as TGTGCCAGCAGCCCTCGAGGGGGACAGGCTATAGTAGGCTACACCTTC.